The sequence of this T cell receptor (beta chain) was determined in a study of monozygotic twins with inflammatory bowel disease (dated by TCRdb to 2018 to 2020). About the full investigation: The full study comprised 28 monozygotic twin pairs: nine German pairs (four IBD-concordant, five IBD-discordant) and 19 IBD-discordant Danish pairs. Within discordant pairs, disease-associated traits were sought mainly by comparing IBD patients with their genetically identical healthy co-twins. Each individual had, on average, about 151 000 unique TCRalpha sequences and 181 000 unique TCRbeta sequences available for analysis. Overall results and qualifications from the work: IBD patients had lower TCRbeta repertoire diversity, measured by the inverse Simpson index, than their healthy co-twins. No single strong signal or clonotype linked to IBD turned up in the results, so the idea that one exists was not supported. Background noise and inter-individual variability may have been introduced into the repertoires by the differing immunosuppressive treatments among patients. IBD patients shared fewer clonotypes with other individuals than healthy twins did, most markedly in patients showing signs of disease activity. The analysis was unable to tell apart different T cell subtypes. Repertoire similarity did not differ between concordant and discordant twins, possibly due to limited statistical power.

From each donor, an approximately 2.3 ml peripheral blood sample was drawn into PAXgene tubes and stored at -80 degrees C. Total RNA was isolated from whole blood with the PAXgene blood miRNA kit on an automated QIAcube, without T cell sorting. Deep TCRalpha and TCRbeta repertoire profiling with unique molecular barcoding was performed on peripheral blood of monozygotic twin pairs concordant or discordant for inflammatory bowel disease. Smoking habits were recorded for all twin pairs, and each individual was classified as a current, former or never smoker. Library creation used 5' RACE. Each TCR library was prepared from 3,500 to 4,500 ng of total RNA. For each sample, cDNA synthesis with SMARTScribe reverse transcriptase was split into eight separate reactions. During cDNA synthesis, template switching was used to introduce unique molecular identifiers that contained a 6-nucleotide sample barcode. TCRalpha and TCRbeta cDNA was amplified by two nested PCRs of around 16 and 10 cycles, with bead purification after each PCR. Before amplification, the cDNA was both treated with uracil DNA-glycosylase and purified with the QIAquick PCR purification kit. The second PCR was the step at which Illumina TruSeq-compatible adapters and sample-specific barcodes were added. TapeStation and Qubit were used to check library quality and concentration, and 5 ng of each library was pooled. Sequencing of the pooled libraries was done on an Illumina HiSeq2500 single-index Rapid Run using custom sequencing primers and 2 x 100 bp reads. Processing in the source paper ran as follows. UMI-based consensus assembly with MiGEC version 1.2.6 was used to correct PCR and sequencing errors. MiXCR version 2.1.1 was used to carry out V(D)J alignment, clonotype assembly and CDR3 extraction. To normalise gene usage, clonotype sharing and MAIT/NKT TCR abundance, the analysis used the top 1000, 10 000 and 20 000 clonotypes per sample. After downsampling to 27 000 UMIs, diversity was calculated as the inverse Simpson index using the vegan R package. Statistical testing used paired Mann-Whitney U tests on the discordant twin pairs and applied Benjamini-Hochberg correction for multiple testing. The reads were reprocessed in TCRdb, with one entry per CDR3 protein sequence and no accompanying DNA. TCRdb's processing, not the study's, gives the V and J calls here. The sample's table covers 350,000 to 500,000 distinct CDR3 sequences. The top ten hold roughly 2.2% of the sample.

On this clonotype itself: Its antigen is still unknown.

According to the germline V gene, CDR1 reads SGHRS and CDR2 reads YFSETQ. From the cysteine up to the phenylalanine, the CDR3 has a length of 13 residues. There is no recorded DNA. The chain couples TRBV5-1 to TRBJ2-2. This clonotype was obtained from a human donor with ulcerative colitis or Crohn's disease, or a healthy co-twin of an affected twin (not recorded which). The sample consisted of blood. The CDR3: CASSPQKPGELFF.